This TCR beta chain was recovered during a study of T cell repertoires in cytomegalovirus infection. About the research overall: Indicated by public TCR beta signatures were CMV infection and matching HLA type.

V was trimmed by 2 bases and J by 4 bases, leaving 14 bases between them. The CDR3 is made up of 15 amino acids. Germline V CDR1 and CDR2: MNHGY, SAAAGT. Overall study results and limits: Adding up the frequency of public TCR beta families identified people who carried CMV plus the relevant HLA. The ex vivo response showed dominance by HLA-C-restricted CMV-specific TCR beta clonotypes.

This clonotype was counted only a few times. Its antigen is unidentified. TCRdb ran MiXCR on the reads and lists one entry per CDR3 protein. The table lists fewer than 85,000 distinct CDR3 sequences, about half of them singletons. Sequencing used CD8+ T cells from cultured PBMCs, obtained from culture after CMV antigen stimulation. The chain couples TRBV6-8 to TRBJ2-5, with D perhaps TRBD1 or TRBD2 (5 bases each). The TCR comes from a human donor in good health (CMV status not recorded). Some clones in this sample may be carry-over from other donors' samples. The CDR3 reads CASSYRRARGETQYF. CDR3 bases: TGTGCCAGCAGTTACCGCAGGGCCCGGGGAGAGACCCAGTACTTC.